This T cell receptor (beta chain) was identified in a study of breast tumors, draining lymph nodes, adjacent tissues. Study findings and constraints: Tumor TCR diversity was below lymph nodes but above nontumor tissue. Compared with basal-like, luminal-like tumors shared significantly more repertoire with nontumor tissue.

CDR1 is SGHRS, CDR2 YFSETQ, per germline. CDR3 length: 12 amino acids. TCRdb used MiXCR to reprocess the multiplex PCR reads, holding one entry per CDR3 protein. This table has more than 80,000 distinct CDR3 sequences, more than 30% appearing once. Axillary draining lymph nodes of breast cancer patients supplied the node samples. This clonotype was seen repeatedly, ten times or more. The antigen is unknown. One base away lies a much larger clone, so this may be a sequencing read error. The V call is TRBV5-1, the J call TRBJ2-7; D is ambiguous. This sequence was found in a female donor with breast cancer. Some clones in this sample may be carry-over from other donors' samples. Sequencing used axillary lymph node tissue. The CDR3 coding sequence is TGCGCCAGACCGGTGGGCTTAAACGAGCACTACTTC. Its protein product is CARPVGLNEHYF.